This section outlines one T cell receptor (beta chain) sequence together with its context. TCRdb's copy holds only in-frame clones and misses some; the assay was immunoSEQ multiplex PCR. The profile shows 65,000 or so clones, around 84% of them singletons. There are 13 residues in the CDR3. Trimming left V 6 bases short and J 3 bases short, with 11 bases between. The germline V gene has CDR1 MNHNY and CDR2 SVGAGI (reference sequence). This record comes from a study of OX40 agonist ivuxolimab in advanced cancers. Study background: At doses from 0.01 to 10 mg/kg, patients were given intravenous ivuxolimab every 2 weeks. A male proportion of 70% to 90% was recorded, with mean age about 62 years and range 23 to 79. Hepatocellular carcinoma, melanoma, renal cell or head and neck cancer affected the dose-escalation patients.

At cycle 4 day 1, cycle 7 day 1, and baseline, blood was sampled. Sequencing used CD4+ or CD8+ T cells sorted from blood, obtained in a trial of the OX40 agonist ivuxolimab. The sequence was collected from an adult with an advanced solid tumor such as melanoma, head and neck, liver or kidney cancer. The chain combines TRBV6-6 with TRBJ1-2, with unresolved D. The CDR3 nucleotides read TGTGCCAGCAGAGCGAGTCAGGACTATGGCTACACCTTC. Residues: CASRASQDYGYTF.